These T cell receptor beta chains were read from a single sample in a study of CD8 T cells in ankylosing spondylitis. TCRdb ran MiXCR on the 5' RACE reads and lists one entry per CDR3 protein. The data contain around 490,000 distinct CDR3 sequences, over 4% of them singletons. Sequencing input: blood, either unsorted or a sorted T cell fraction (not recorded which). These TCRs come from a male donor with ankylosing spondylitis. The CDR3 runs from the conserved cysteine through the conserved F or W. D genes are given only for firm matches. Some rows have no size entry. The others give once, few or many, or a class for an expanded clone.

length	V	size	J	D	DNA	CDR3
15	TRBV11-2	many	TRBJ1-2	TRBD1	TGTGCCAGCAGCTTAGACCCGACAGGGGACTATGGCTACACCTTC	CASSLDPTGDYGYTF
13	TRBV9	few	TRBJ2-5	TRBD1	TGTGCCAGCAGCGGGACAGGGGGGGAGACCCAGTACTTC	CASSGTGGETQYF
11	TRBV29-1	many	TRBJ2-2	NA	TGCAGCGTTGACAGGGTCGGGGAGCTGTTTTTT	CSVDRVGELFF
11	TRBV4-2	many	TRBJ2-7	NA	TGTGCCAGCAGCCAGGCCTACGAGCAGTACTTC	CASSQAYEQYF
17	TRBV20-1	many	TRBJ2-3	TRBD2	TGCAGTGCTAGAGACCGGACTAGCGGGAGAGGGACAGATACGCAGTATTTT	CSARDRTSGRGTDTQYF
13	TRBV20-1	many	TRBJ1-5	NA	TGCAGTGCTAGTAACAGAAGCAATCAGCCCCAGCATTTT	CSASNRSNQPQHF
15	TRBV5-6	many	TRBJ2-5	NA	TGTGCCAGCAGCTTGGCCTGGCCCAGGGAGGAGACCCAGTACTTC	CASSLAWPREETQYF
14	TRBV20-1	many	TRBJ2-7	NA	TGCAGTGCTCCCACCGGGACCCATTCCTACGAGCAGTACTTC	CSAPTGTHSYEQYF
15	TRBV4-1	many	TRBJ2-3	NA	TGCGCCAGCAGCCAAGATCTCCCTCTCACAGATACGCAGTATTTT	CASSQDLPLTDTQYF
17	TRBV4-3	many	TRBJ1-2	NA	TGCGCCAGCAGCCAAGACCACTTCCCGGGGTCGAACTATGGCTACACCTTC	CASSQDHFPGSNYGYTF
15	TRBV27	many	TRBJ1-2	NA	TGTGCCAGCAGCTGGTCGGGGGGAGCTAACTATGGCTACACCTTC	CASSWSGGANYGYTF
15	TRBV25-1	NA	TRBJ2-2	NA	TGTGCCAGCAGTGGACACACAGGGATCACCGGGGAGCTGTTTTTT	CASSGHTGITGELFF
17	TRBV6-5	few	TRBJ2-1	NA	TGTGCCAGCAGTTACTCGGAAGGGGCAGGATTGGGCAATGAGCAGTTCTTC	CASSYSEGAGLGNEQFF
17	TRBV15	many	TRBJ2-3	NA	TGTGCCACCAGCAGAGTAGGGGAGGAGGCTAGCACAGATACGCAGTATTTT	CATSRVGEEASTDTQYF
13	TRBV6-1	many	TRBJ1-3	NA	TGTGCCAGCAGCTTGGCGCTGGGAAACACCATATATTTT	CASSLALGNTIYF
15	TRBV29-1	many	TRBJ2-2	NA	TGCAGCGTTTGGTGGGGGGCCCAGTTTCCCGGGGAGCTGTTTTTT	CSVWWGAQFPGELFF
14	TRBV29-1	many	TRBJ2-7	TRBD2	TGCAGCGTCCCTAAAGCGGGAGATGAGGGCGAGCAGTACTTC	CSVPKAGDEGEQYF
13	TRBV12-3/TRBV12-4	many	TRBJ2-5	NA	TGTGCCAGCACAACGGGAGTAATCGAGACCCAGTACTTC	CASTTGVIETQYF
12	TRBV12-3/TRBV12-4	many	TRBJ2-7	NA	TGTGCCAGCAGTCTCCCGGGCCACGAGCAGTACTTC	CASSLPGHEQYF
15	TRBV4-3	few	TRBJ2-7	TRBD1	TGCGCCAGCAGCCAAGGGGCAGGGGGATCCTACGAGCAGTACTTC	CASSQGAGGSYEQYF
16	TRBV11-2	many	TRBJ1-2	NA	TGTGCCAGCAGCTCTTATATGACGGAGGGGACGGATGGCTACACCTTC	CASSSYMTEGTDGYTF
16	TRBV15	NA	TRBJ2-7	NA	TGTGCCACCAGCAGAGACCCCGGGATGTTCTCCTACGAGCAGTACTTC	CATSRDPGMFSYEQYF
15	TRBV7-2	NA	TRBJ1-5	TRBD1	TGTGCCAGCAGCTGGGACAGGGGGCGCAATCAGCCCCAGCATTTT	CASSWDRGRNQPQHF
13	TRBV6-6	many	TRBJ2-3	NA	TGTGCCAGCAGTTACTCGAGGGCAGATACGCAGTATTTT	CASSYSRADTQYF
14	TRBV12-3/TRBV12-4	many	TRBJ2-5	NA	TGTGCCAGCAGTTTTTCGGCCACCGGGGGGACCCAGTACTTC	CASSFSATGGTQYF
12	TRBV6-5	many	TRBJ2-7	NA	TGTGCCAGCACTTCACCGTGGTACGAGCAGTACTTC	CASTSPWYEQYF
17	TRBV7-3	few	TRBJ2-1	TRBD2	TGTGCCAGCAGCTTAACTAGCGGGGCTGGCGCCTACAATGAGCAGTTCTTC	CASSLTSGAGAYNEQFF
12	TRBV27	many	TRBJ1-5	NA	TGTGCCAGCAGTTCAGGGTATCAGCCCCAGCATTTT	CASSSGYQPQHF
14	TRBV4-2	many	TRBJ2-5	TRBD2	TGTGCCAGCAGCCAAGGGACTAGCCCAGAGACCCAGTACTTC	CASSQGTSPETQYF
15	TRBV7-2	few	TRBJ2-2	TRBD2	TGTGCCAGCAGCCGCGCGGGGGTCCACACCGGGGAGCTGTTTTTT	CASSRAGVHTGELFF
15	TRBV28	many	TRBJ1-2	TRBD1	TGTGCCAGCAGTTTTCTATCCGGGACAGGGGGACGTGACACCTTC	CASSFLSGTGGRDTF
16	TRBV4-3	many	TRBJ2-1	NA	TGCGCCAGCAGCCCTTTCAGGGGCGCGGGGTACAATGAGCAGTTCTTC	CASSPFRGAGYNEQFF
12	TRBV12-3/TRBV12-4	many	TRBJ1-5	NA	TGTGCCAGCAGTTTAGTTGAGCAGCCCCAGCATTTT	CASSLVEQPQHF
14	TRBV12-3/TRBV12-4	many	TRBJ1-4	TRBD1	TGTGCCAGCAGCCGTACAGGGGAATGGGAAAAACTGTTTTTT	CASSRTGEWEKLFF
14	TRBV5-8	NA	TRBJ1-2	NA	TGTGCCAGGAGCTCTGGACTGGAAGGCTATGGCTACACCTTC	CARSSGLEGYGYTF
14	TRBV2	NA	TRBJ2-1	NA	TGTGCCAGCAGTGAAAGGGCCCTAGTGACTGAGCAGTTCTTC	CASSERALVTEQFF
15	TRBV4-3	NA	TRBJ1-5	NA	TGCGCCAGCAGCCAAGATAGCCGGAGCAATCAGCCCCAGCATTTT	CASSQDSRSNQPQHF
16	TRBV4-3	many	TRBJ1-4	NA	TGCGCCAGCAGCCCACCAGGGGCTTGGCCTAATGAAAAACTGTTTTTT	CASSPPGAWPNEKLFF
18	TRBV10-3	many	TRBJ1-1	TRBD1	TGTGCCATCAGTGACTCAACGTTTACAGGGGGATCCAACACTGAAGCTTTCTTT	CAISDSTFTGGSNTEAFF
17	TRBV21-1	many	TRBJ2-7	NA	TGTGCCAGCAGCCCCTACCGGGCCCGCAGGGACAGGTACGAGCAGTACTTC	CASSPYRARRDRYEQYF
12	TRBV29-1	many	TRBJ2-2	NA	TGCAGCGTTGTAGAGTCCCCCGGGGAGCTGTTTTTT	CSVVESPGELFF
17	TRBV5-1	many	TRBJ2-2	TRBD1	TGCGCCAGCAGCACCGCGCCGGGACAGGGCCACACCGGGGAGCTGTTTTTT	CASSTAPGQGHTGELFF
15	TRBV16	many	TRBJ1-4	NA	TGTGCCAGCAGCCAATCGATTGCCATAAGTGAAAAACTGTTTTTT	CASSQSIAISEKLFF
14	TRBV6-1	many	TRBJ1-5	NA	TGTGCCAGCAGAAGGTGGGGCTCAAATCAGCCCCAGCATTTT	CASRRWGSNQPQHF
15	TRBV7-2	many	TRBJ2-7	NA	TGTGCCAGCAGCTCCTCTTCTTGGCTCTTCTACGAGCAGTACTTC	CASSSSSWLFYEQYF
14	TRBV6-1	many	TRBJ1-2	TRBD1	TGTGCCAGCACCTTTGGACAGGGTAACGATGGCTACACCTTC	CASTFGQGNDGYTF